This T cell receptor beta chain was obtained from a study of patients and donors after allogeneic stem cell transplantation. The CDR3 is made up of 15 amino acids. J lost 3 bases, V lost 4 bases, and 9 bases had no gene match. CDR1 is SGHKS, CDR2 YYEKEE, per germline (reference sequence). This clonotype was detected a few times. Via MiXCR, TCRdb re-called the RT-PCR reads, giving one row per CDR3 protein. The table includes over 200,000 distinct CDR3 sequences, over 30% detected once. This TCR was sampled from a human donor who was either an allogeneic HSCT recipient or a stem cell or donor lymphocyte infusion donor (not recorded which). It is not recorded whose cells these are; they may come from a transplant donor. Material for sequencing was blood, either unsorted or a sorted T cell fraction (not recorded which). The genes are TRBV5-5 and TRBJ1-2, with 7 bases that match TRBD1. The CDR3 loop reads CASSHTTGAHYGYTF. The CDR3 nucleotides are TGTGCCAGCAGCCACACTACAGGGGCCCACTATGGCTACACCTTC.